Here is one T cell receptor beta chain with its context. CDR3 size: 13 residues. Germline CDR1 MNHEY, CDR2 SVGAGI. The junction had 6 bases not matched to a gene; V was cut back by 7 bases and J by 4 bases. Rearranged V-D-J TRB sequences were amplified with a mixed TRB-A/B primer pool. In TCRdb, the multiplex PCR reads were re-called with MiXCR into one record per CDR3 protein. In the table there are under 8,000 distinct CDR3 sequences, approximately 53% of which are singletons. This record comes from a study of T cell repertoires in aging, cancer and after chemotherapy. The wider study: Donors were grouped into six age bands spanning 30 or younger through 70 or older. Patients with glioblastoma brain tumors were sampled before and after temozolomide-based therapy.

The template was genomic DNA from peripheral blood, not RNA. The sequence derives from a human donor with a solid tumor. The chain combines TRBV6-5 with TRBJ1-1; TRBD1 matches 7 bases. The sequenced sample consisted of blood. The CDR3 DNA reads as TGTGCCAGCACCAGGGGGGGGCTCACTGAAGCTTTCTTT. It translates to CASTRGGLTEAFF.